Listed here are 26 T cell receptor beta chains from one sample, sequenced in a study of blood T cells in healthy people across ages (dated by TCRdb to about 2015). Library prep was done by 5' RACE. This sample was sequenced with an Illumina HiSeq 2500. A second roughly 7 to 11 cycle PCR used a sample-barcoded 5' primer and a J-beta primer mix. TCRdb reran the public reads through fastp at Q25 and MiXCR, keeping productive beta chains. Each entry is one CDR3 protein sequence, shown with its most common DNA and genes. This sample holds about 1.8 million distinct CDR3 sequences; about 50% were observed only once. The ten top clones hold around 2.1% of the sample. Sequences were obtained from blood. The receptors shown here come from a woman between 40 and 55 years old in good health.

The V and J genes are TRBV14 and TRBJ2-3; 7 bases align to TRBD2. Trimming cost V 4 bases and J 5 bases; bases outside gene matches: 6. Germline V gene lookup returns CDR1 SGHDN and CDR2 FVKESK. CDR3 length equals 14 residues. CDR3 nucleotides: TGTGCCAGCAGCCGGGACTATCATGGAGATACGCAGTATTTT. Translation: CASSRDYHGDTQYF.

This clonotype has only one observation. CDR3 sequence (DNA): TGTGCCAGCAGCTTCCAGGGGGGCGCGGTGGAGACCCAGTACTTC. Protein: CASSFQGGAVETQYF. The chain links TRBV7-2 to TRBJ2-7, with D tentatively TRBD1 (7 bases). The J call is in doubt because the DNA end fits TRBJ2-5 better. The CDR3 is 15 residues long. Germline loops: CDR1 SGHTA, CDR2 FQGNSA.

The V and J genes are TRBV5-1 and TRBJ2-3, with a tentative D call TRBD1 (7 bases). Germline V gene lookup returns CDR1 SGHRS and CDR2 YFSETQ. With 4 bases removed from V and 1 base from J, the gap between germline ends came to 16 bases. The CDR3 is 16 residues long. In DNA, the CDR3 is TGCGCCAGCAGCCCGGCTTTCAGGGGGGGCACAGATACGCAGTATTTT. Amino acid sequence: CASSPAFRGGTDTQYF.

This clonotype turned up a few times. The chain recombines TRBV4-2 with TRBJ2-3; a possible D gene is TRBD2 (7 bases). This CDR3 is built from 16 residues. From germline, CDR1 is LGHNA and CDR2 YNFKEQ. V dropped 4 bases and J dropped 2 bases, with 16 bases sitting between them. The CDR3 protein is CASSRETGGLTDTQYF. DNA of the CDR3: TGTGCCAGCAGCCGAGAGACCGGGGGGCTCACAGATACGCAGTATTTT.

The V call is TRBV6-2 or TRBV6-3, the J call TRBJ1-1; D is unclear. CDR3 length: 14 amino acids. CDR1 MNHEY and CDR2 SVGEGT come from the germline V gene. V was shortened by 5 bases and J by 6 bases, with 16 bases between the two germline ends. This CDR3 is CASSRSGSVAEAFF. In DNA form, the CDR3 reads TGTGCCAGCAGTCGCTCGGGGTCCGTCGCTGAAGCTTTCTTT.

The J gene is TRBJ2-3, the V gene TRBV5-4; D uncertain. From germline, CDR1 is SGHNT and CDR2 YYREEE (reference sequence). The CDR3 length is 12 residues. Trimming removed 5 bases at V and 6 bases at J, with 10 bases between. CDR3 loop: CASSDSADTQYF. The CDR3 nucleotides read TGTGCCAGCAGTGACTCCGCGGATACGCAGTATTTT.

V and J are TRBV7-2 and TRBJ2-4, with 9 bases matching TRBD2. Germline V gives CDR1 SGHTA, CDR2 FQGNSA. The CDR3 is 16 amino acids. J lost 7 bases, V lost 0 bases, and 7 bases had no gene match. Here the CDR3 reads CASSLAGRGGQNIQYF. As DNA, the CDR3 is TGTGCCAGCAGCTTAGCAGGGCGGGGGGGCCAGAACATTCAGTACTTC. Full variable domain (outside the CDR3, taken from reference TRBV7-2 and TRBJ2-4): GAGVSQSPSNKVTEKGKDVELRCDPISGHTALYWYRQSLGQGLEFLIYFQGNSAPDKSGLPSDRFSAERTGGSVSTLTIQRTQQEDSAVYLCASSLAGRGGQNIQYFGAGTRLSVL.

This clonotype showed up just once. The rearrangement uses TRBV20-1 and TRBJ2-3; weak D call: TRBD2 (6 bases). This CDR3 is 14 amino acids long. From germline, CDR1 is DFQATT and CDR2 SNEGSKA (reference sequence). Trimming pared 6 bases from V and 6 bases from J, leaving 19 bases between. The CDR3 loop reads CSAIRTGEGDTQYF. The CDR3 DNA reads as TGCAGTGCCATTCGTACGGGGGAAGGGGATACGCAGTATTTT.

V usage is TRBV20-1 and J usage is TRBJ2-7, with no clear D. Germline loops: CDR1 DFQATT, CDR2 SNEGSKA (reference sequence). Trimming stripped 7 bases from V and 3 bases from J, with 10 bases between. This CDR3 contains 11 residues. The CDR3: CSVRFYYEQYF. In DNA form, the CDR3 reads TGCAGTGTCCGGTTTTACTACGAGCAGTACTTC.

The chain recombines TRBV6-5 with TRBJ2-4, with TRBD2 matching 9 bases. V dropped 3 bases and J dropped 4; count of bases not matched to a gene: 10. The germline gives CDR1 MNHEY, CDR2 SVGAGI. The CDR3 contains 17 residues. The CDR3 sequence is CASSYGSLAGSKNIQYF. The CDR3, as DNA: TGTGCCAGCAGTTATGGGTCGCTAGCGGGGTCTAAAAACATTCAGTACTTC.

V is TRBV6-2 or TRBV6-3 and J is TRBJ1-2; D unclear. Germline V gene lookup returns CDR1 MNHEY and CDR2 SVGEGT. CDR3 length: 13 amino acids. The V gene lost 2 bases and the J gene lost 6 bases, with 10 bases spanning the gap. The CDR3 bases are TGTGCCAGCAGTTACGGAGGGTTCGATGGCTACACCTTC. Translating gives CASSYGGFDGYTF.

The rearrangement uses TRBV2 and TRBJ2-1; 7 positions match TRBD2. Germline V gene sequence: CDR1 SNHLY, CDR2 FYNNEI. The CDR3 is made up of 15 amino acids. With V trimmed by 7 bases and J by 3 bases, 9 bases remained unmatched. CDR3 sequence: CASKKQRELYNEQFF. The CDR3 DNA reads TGTGCCAGCAAAAAACAGCGGGAACTCTACAATGAGCAGTTCTTC. The full variable domain, with the rest looked up from reference TRBV2 and TRBJ2-1, is EPEVTQTPSHQVTQMGQEVILRCVPISNHLYFYWYRQILGQKVEFLVSFYNNEISEKSEIFDDQFSVERPDGSNFTLKIRSTKLEDSAMYFCASKKQRELYNEQFFGPGTRLTVL.

This clonotype occurred once. The gene calls are TRBV25-1 and TRBJ2-1; D perhaps matches TRBD1 (6 bases). CDR3 length: 15 amino acids. The V gene lost 3 bases and the J gene lost 0 bases, with 9 bases spanning the gap. CDR1 is MGHDK, CDR2 SYGVNS, per germline. CDR3 DNA: TGTGCCAGCAGTGATGGACAGTCCTCCTACAATGAGCAGTTCTTC. This gives the protein CASSDGQSSYNEQFF.

V and J are TRBV28 and TRBJ2-4; unclear D gene. Germline CDR1 is MDHEN and CDR2 is SYDVKM. Trimming removed 6 bases at V and 6 bases at J, with 21 bases between. The CDR3 length is 16 residues. CDR3 loop: CASRPRAQAYGNIQYF. For the CDR3, the DNA is TGTGCCAGCAGGCCTCGGGCCCAGGCGTATGGAAACATTCAGTACTTC.

CDR3 in amino acids: CASSLSAGGSFGEQFF. DNA for the CDR3: TGCGCCAGCAGCTTATCAGCGGGGGGGTCTTTCGGGGAGCAGTTCTTC. This chain uses TRBV5-1 with TRBJ2-1, with 10 positions matching TRBD2. With 2 bases clipped from V and 10 bases from J, the junction kept 12 bases outside the gene matches. In germline, CDR1 is SGHRS, CDR2 YFSETQ. The CDR3 has 16 amino acids.

V and J are TRBV20-1 and TRBJ1-2; possible D gene TRBD1, 6 bases. Trimming pared 0 bases from V and 8 bases from J, leaving 19 bases between. The CDR3 runs 15 residues. The germline V gene has CDR1 DFQATT and CDR2 SNEGSKA (reference sequence). The DNA of the CDR3 is TGCAGTGCTAGAGAGAAAGGACAGATCGCTATGGGCTACACCTTC. Translated: CSAREKGQIAMGYTF.

This clonotype occurred a few times. The chain uses TRBV4-1 and TRBJ2-4; tentatively, D is TRBD2 (6 bases). Trimming shortened V by 0 bases and J by 4 bases, and 19 bases separated the two germline ends. Germline-derived CDR1 and CDR2 are MGHRA and YSYEKL. The CDR3 covers 18 residues. The CDR3 spells CASSQEYSRIGGKNIQYF. For the CDR3, the DNA is TGCGCCAGCAGCCAAGAGTATTCAAGGATCGGGGGAAAAAACATTCAGTACTTC.

The V and J genes are TRBV19 and TRBJ2-7, with TRBD1 as a possible D gene (6 bases). The J call may be in error: the DNA end matches TRBJ2-5 better. This CDR3 region has 13 residues. The germline V gene has CDR1 LNHDA and CDR2 SQIVND (reference sequence). The CDR3 sequence is CANPGQHVETQYF. The CDR3 coding sequence is TGTGCCAACCCGGGACAACACGTAGAGACCCAGTACTTC.

The rearrangement links TRBV5-6 to TRBJ2-1; TRBD2 matches 10 bases. CDR1 is SGHDT, CDR2 YYEEEE, per germline. The CDR3 is 19 residues long. Trimming took 5 bases from V and 0 from J; bases not matched to a gene: 14. The CDR3 DNA reads TGTGCCAGCAGAGCCGGGACTAGCGTCGCCCGTACCTCCTACAATGAGCAGTTCTTC. This sequence encodes CASRAGTSVARTSYNEQFF.

With regard to this clonotype: One end of the junction is discordant with germline, which a read error may explain. The rearrangement uses TRBV6-5 and TRBJ2-1; 11 bases map to TRBD2. CDR1 and CDR2 from the germline V gene are MNHEY and SVGAGI. The CDR3 covers 16 residues. The CDR3 reads CASSYRTSGGGNGQFF. In nucleotides, the CDR3 is TGTGCCAGCAGTTACCGAACTAGCGGGGGTGGGAATGGGCAGTTCTTC.

The V gene is TRBV4-1, the J gene TRBJ2-7, with TRBD1 identical over 7 bases. CDR1 is MGHRA and CDR2 is YSYEKL in the germline V gene. CDR3 length equals 20 residues. V shed 4 bases, J shed 4 bases, and the junction held 25 bases outside the gene matches. CDR3 DNA sequence: TGCGCCAGCAGCCCCCGGTTCCCCCGACAGGGAAGGAAGGGCGGTTACGAGCAGTACTTC. Its protein product is CASSPRFPRQGRKGGYEQYF.

V usage is TRBV20-1 and J usage is TRBJ2-5; no definite D call. The CDR3 extends over 16 amino acids. Trimming removed 1 base from V and 1 base from J, with 16 bases in between. From germline, CDR1 is DFQATT and CDR2 SNEGSKA (reference sequence). The CDR3 coding sequence is TGCAGTGCTAGAGGTGAGACGGTAATCTTCCAAGAGACCCAGTACTTC. Its translation: CSARGETVIFQETQYF.

The chain is built from TRBV6-1 and TRBJ2-6, with 7 bases matching TRBD1. J gave up 0 bases and V 4 bases, and 9 bases lay outside the gene matches. CDR3 length equals 18 residues. The V gene's germline CDR1 is MNHNS and CDR2 SASEGT. The CDR3 DNA reads TGTGCCAGCAGTGCACTCAGGGACAGCATCTCTGGGGCCAACGTCCTGACTTTC. Its protein is CASSALRDSISGANVLTF.

This chain joins TRBV7-2 and TRBJ2-5; unclear D gene. Between the trimmed V and J ends, which lost 5 bases and 6 bases, there was a span of 16 bases. This CDR3 comprises 14 residues. Germline V CDR1 and CDR2: SGHTA, FQGNSA. DNA of the CDR3: TGTGCCAGCAGCCCCCGCACCGGGCCAAAGACCCAGTACTTC. Its protein product is CASSPRTGPKTQYF.

This clonotype was recorded a few times. This sequence joins TRBV3-1 and TRBJ2-1; unclear D gene. The CDR3 consists of 14 residues. The V end lost 6 bases, the J end lost 7 bases, and 16 bases lay between the germline ends. The germline V gene has CDR1 LGHDT and CDR2 YNNKEL (reference sequence). Here the CDR3 reads CASRLGAGMNEQFF. Here the CDR3 DNA reads TGTGCCAGCAGGTTGGGTGCTGGGATGAATGAGCAGTTCTTC.

This clonotype occurred a few times. The chain couples TRBV6-2 or TRBV6-3 to TRBJ2-7; perhaps TRBD2 as D (6 bases). V was clipped by 5 bases and J by 3 bases, with 17 bases between them. Per germline, CDR1 MNHEY and CDR2 SVGEGT. The CDR3 consists of 15 residues. The DNA of the CDR3 is TGTGCCAGCAGTCCCAAATCCGGGAGCAGCTACGAGCAGTACTTC. Its protein is CASSPKSGSSYEQYF.